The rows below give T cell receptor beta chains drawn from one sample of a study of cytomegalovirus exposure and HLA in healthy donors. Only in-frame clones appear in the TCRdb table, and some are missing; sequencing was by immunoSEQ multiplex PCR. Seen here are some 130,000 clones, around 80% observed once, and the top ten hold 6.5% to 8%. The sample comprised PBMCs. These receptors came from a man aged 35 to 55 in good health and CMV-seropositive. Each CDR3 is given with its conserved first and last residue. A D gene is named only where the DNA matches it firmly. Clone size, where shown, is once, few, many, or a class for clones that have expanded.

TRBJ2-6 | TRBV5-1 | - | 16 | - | CASSLAGDAGANVLTF | TGCGCCAGCAGCTTGGCCGGTGATGCTGGGGCCAACGTCCTGACTTTC
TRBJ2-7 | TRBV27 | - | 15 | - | CASSPLRGSSYEQYF | TGTGCCAGCAGTCCCCTCCGAGGATCCTCCTACGAGCAGTACTTC
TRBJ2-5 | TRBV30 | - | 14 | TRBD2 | CAWSVRGGGGTQYF | TGTGCCTGGAGTGTCCGGGGGGGCGGGGGGACCCAGTACTTC
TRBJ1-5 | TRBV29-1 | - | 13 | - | CSVVLGAGQPQHF | TGCAGCGTTGTTTTAGGGGCCGGTCAGCCCCAGCATTTT
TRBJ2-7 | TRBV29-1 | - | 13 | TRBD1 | CSVNEGGTGEQYF | TGCAGCGTGAATGAAGGGGGCACAGGCGAGCAGTACTTC
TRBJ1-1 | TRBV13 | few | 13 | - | CASSLEGREMAFF | TGTGCCAGCAGCTTAGAGGGCAGGGAAATGGCTTTCTTT
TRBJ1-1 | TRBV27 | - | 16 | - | CTSREPGLNLDTEAFF | TGTACCAGCAGAGAACCGGGACTCAATCTGGACACTGAAGCTTTCTTT
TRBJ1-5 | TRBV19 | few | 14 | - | CASSIPTARQPQHF | TGTGCCAGTAGTATCCCGACAGCTCGTCAGCCCCAGCATTTT
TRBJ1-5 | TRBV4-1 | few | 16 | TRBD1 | CASSPGGWQSNQPQHF | TGCGCCAGCAGCCCAGGGGGGTGGCAGAGCAATCAGCCCCAGCATTTT
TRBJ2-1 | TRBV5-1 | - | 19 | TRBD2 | CASSLGDRLAGDLYNEQFF | TGCGCCAGCAGCTTGGGGGATCGACTAGCGGGAGACCTATACAATGAGCAGTTCTTC
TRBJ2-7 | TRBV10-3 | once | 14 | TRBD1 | CAIKTGVGAYEQYF | TGTGCCATCAAGACAGGGGTCGGGGCCTACGAGCAGTACTTC
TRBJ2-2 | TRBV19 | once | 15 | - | CASSIRQGGVGELFF | TGTGCCAGTAGTATAAGGCAGGGTGGAGTCGGGGAGCTGTTTTTT
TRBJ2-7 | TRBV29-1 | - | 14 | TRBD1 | CSVPGQGDGYEQYF | TGCAGCGTCCCGGGACAGGGGGACGGCTACGAGCAGTACTTC
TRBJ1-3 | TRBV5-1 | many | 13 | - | CASSSTTGNTIYF | TGCGCCAGCAGCTCTACTACAGGAAACACCATATATTTT
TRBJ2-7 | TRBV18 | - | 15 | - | CASSPGANSAYEQYF | TGTGCCAGCTCACCAGGGGCTAACTCAGCCTACGAGCAGTACTTC
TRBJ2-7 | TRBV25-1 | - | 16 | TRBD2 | CASSEWEREVSYEQYF | TGTGCCAGCAGTGAATGGGAGCGGGAGGTCTCCTACGAGCAGTACTTC
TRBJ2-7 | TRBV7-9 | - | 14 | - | CASSLDRTYYEQYF | TGTGCCAGCAGCTTGGACAGAACCTACTACGAGCAGTACTTC
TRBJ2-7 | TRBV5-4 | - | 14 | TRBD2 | CASSQLAGYYEQYF | TGTGCCAGCAGCCAATTAGCGGGATACTACGAGCAGTACTTC
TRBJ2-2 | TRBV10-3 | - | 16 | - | CAISAGPGQSTGELFF | TGTGCCATCAGTGCCGGACCGGGACAATCCACCGGGGAGCTGTTTTTT
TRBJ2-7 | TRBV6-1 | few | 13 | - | CASSPLDSYEQYF | TGTGCCAGCAGCCCTCTGGACAGCTACGAGCAGTACTTC
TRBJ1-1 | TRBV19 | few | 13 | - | CASSTTVNTEAFF | TGTGCCAGTAGTACAACAGTTAACACTGAAGCTTTCTTT
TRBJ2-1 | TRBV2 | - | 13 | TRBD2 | CASDIRTRREVFF | TGTGCCAGCGACATTAGGACTAGGCGGGAGGTATTCTTC
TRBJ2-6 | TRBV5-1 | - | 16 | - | CASSLAGGSGANVLTF | TGCGCCAGCAGCTTGGCCGGGGGATCCGGGGCCAACGTCCTGACTTTC
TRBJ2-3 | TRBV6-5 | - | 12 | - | CASTGSTDTQYF | TGTGCCAGCACAGGGAGCACAGATACGCAGTATTTT
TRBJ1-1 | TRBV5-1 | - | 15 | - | CASSLDGERNTEAFF | TGCGCCAGCAGCTTGGATGGAGAGCGGAACACTGAAGCTTTCTTT
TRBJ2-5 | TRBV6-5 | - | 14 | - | CASSPGNRVETQYF | TGTGCCAGCAGTCCGGGGAACAGGGTTGAGACCCAGTACTTC
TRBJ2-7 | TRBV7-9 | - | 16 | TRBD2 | CASSFHGGLALDEQYF | TGTGCCAGCAGCTTCCATGGGGGACTAGCGTTGGACGAGCAGTACTTC
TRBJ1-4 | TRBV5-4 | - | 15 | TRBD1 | CASSNGQGANEKLFF | TGTGCCAGCAGCAACGGACAGGGAGCTAATGAAAAACTGTTTTTT
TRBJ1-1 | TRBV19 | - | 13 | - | CASSVNGNTEAFF | TGTGCCAGTTCTGTAAACGGGAACACTGAAGCTTTCTTT
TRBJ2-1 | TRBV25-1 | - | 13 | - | CASSETWADEQFF | TGTGCCAGCAGTGAAACGTGGGCCGATGAGCAGTTCTTC
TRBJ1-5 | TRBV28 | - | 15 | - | CASSSQGGGNQPQHF | TGTGCCAGCAGTTCACAGGGAGGGGGTAATCAGCCCCAGCATTTT
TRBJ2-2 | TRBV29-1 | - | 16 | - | CSAGYGGQGAGGELFF | TGCAGCGCCGGATACGGGGGTCAAGGGGCAGGCGGGGAGCTGTTTTTT
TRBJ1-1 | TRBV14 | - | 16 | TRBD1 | CASSQGGTGSETEAFF | TGTGCCAGCAGCCAAGGGGGGACAGGGAGCGAAACTGAAGCTTTCTTT
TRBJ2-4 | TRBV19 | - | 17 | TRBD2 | CASSTRTSGSYLAIQYF | TGTGCCAGTAGTACCCGGACTAGCGGGAGTTATTTGGCCATTCAGTACTTC
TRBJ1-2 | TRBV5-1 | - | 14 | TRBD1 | CASSQGTGVRGYTF | TGCGCCAGCAGCCAAGGGACAGGGGTGCGAGGCTACACCTTC
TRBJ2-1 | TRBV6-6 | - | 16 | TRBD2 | CASSSLGLAGRTEQFF | TGTGCCAGCAGTTCCCTGGGACTAGCGGGCAGGACCGAGCAGTTCTTC
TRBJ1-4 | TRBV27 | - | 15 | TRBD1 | CASSPGTGGEEKLFF | TGTGCCAGCAGTCCCGGGACAGGGGGTGAGGAAAAACTGTTTTTT
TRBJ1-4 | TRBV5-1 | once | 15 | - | CASSLDSHLNRKLFF | TGCGCCAGCAGCTTGGACAGCCATCTTAACCGAAAACTGTTTTTT
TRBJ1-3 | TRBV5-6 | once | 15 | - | CASSLGPVSGNTIYF | TGTGCCAGCAGCCTTGGCCCAGTCTCTGGAAACACCATATATTTT
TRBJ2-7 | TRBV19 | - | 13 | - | CASSMQVLDEQYF | TGTGCCAGTAGTATGCAGGTTTTAGACGAGCAGTACTTC
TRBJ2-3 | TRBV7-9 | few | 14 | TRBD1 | CASTLDRGSDTQYF | TGTGCCAGCACCCTCGACAGGGGATCAGATACGCAGTATTTT
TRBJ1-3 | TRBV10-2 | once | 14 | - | CASSDPRAGNTIYF | TGCGCCAGCAGTGACCCCAGGGCAGGAAACACCATATATTTT
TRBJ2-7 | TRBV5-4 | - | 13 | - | CASSIPDTYEQYF | TGTGCCAGCAGCATACCAGACACCTACGAGCAGTACTTC
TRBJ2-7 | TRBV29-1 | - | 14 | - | CSVEATGTANEQYF | TGCAGCGTTGAGGCTACAGGGACCGCCAACGAGCAGTACTTC
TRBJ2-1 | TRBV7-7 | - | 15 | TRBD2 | CASSRDSGSHNEQFF | TGTGCTAGCAGCAGAGATAGCGGGAGCCACAATGAGCAGTTCTTC
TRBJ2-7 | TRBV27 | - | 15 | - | CASSSRRTATYEQYF | TGTGCCAGCAGCTCTCGGCGGACAGCGACCTACGAGCAGTACTTC
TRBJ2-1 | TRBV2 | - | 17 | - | CASSTPPGGSGYNEQFF | TGTGCCAGCAGTACACCCCCCGGGGGTTCGGGGTACAATGAGCAGTTCTTC
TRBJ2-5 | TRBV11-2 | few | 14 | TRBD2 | CASSETSGRETQYF | TGTGCCAGCAGCGAAACTAGCGGGAGGGAGACCCAGTACTTC
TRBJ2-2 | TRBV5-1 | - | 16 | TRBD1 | CASRYNRDRGFGELFF | TGCGCCAGCCGCTATAACCGGGACAGGGGCTTCGGGGAGCTGTTTTTT
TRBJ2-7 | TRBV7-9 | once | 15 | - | CASSLRISGLVEQYF | TGTGCCAGCAGCTTAAGGATCTCCGGACTCGTCGAGCAGTACTTC
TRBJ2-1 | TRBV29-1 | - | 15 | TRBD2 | CSADGLAGGNNEQFF | TGCAGCGCCGACGGTTTAGCGGGAGGGAACAATGAGCAGTTCTTC
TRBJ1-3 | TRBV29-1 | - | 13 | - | CSVPGGSGNTIYF | TGCAGCGTCCCGGGGGGCTCTGGAAACACCATATATTTT
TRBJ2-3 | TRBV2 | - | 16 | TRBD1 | CASRTGQGLWTDTQYF | TGTGCCAGCAGGACCGGACAGGGTCTTTGGACAGATACGCAGTATTTT
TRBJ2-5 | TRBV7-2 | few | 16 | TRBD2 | CASSLTSGTGGETQYF | TGTGCCAGCAGCTTAACGAGTGGGACGGGAGGGGAGACCCAGTACTTC
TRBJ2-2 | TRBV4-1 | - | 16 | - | CASSQVSAVNTGELFF | TGCGCCAGCAGCCAAGTCTCCGCGGTGAACACCGGGGAGCTGTTTTTT
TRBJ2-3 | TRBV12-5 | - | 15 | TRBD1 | CASGLGQASTDTQYF | TGTGCTAGTGGGCTCGGACAGGCTAGCACAGATACGCAGTATTTT
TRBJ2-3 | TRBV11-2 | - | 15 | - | CASSRLNYPTDTQYF | TGTGCCAGCAGCCGTCTTAACTATCCCACAGATACGCAGTATTTT
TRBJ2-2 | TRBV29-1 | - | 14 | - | CSVRSEPNTGELFF | TGCAGCGTTCGAAGCGAGCCGAACACCGGGGAGCTGTTTTTT